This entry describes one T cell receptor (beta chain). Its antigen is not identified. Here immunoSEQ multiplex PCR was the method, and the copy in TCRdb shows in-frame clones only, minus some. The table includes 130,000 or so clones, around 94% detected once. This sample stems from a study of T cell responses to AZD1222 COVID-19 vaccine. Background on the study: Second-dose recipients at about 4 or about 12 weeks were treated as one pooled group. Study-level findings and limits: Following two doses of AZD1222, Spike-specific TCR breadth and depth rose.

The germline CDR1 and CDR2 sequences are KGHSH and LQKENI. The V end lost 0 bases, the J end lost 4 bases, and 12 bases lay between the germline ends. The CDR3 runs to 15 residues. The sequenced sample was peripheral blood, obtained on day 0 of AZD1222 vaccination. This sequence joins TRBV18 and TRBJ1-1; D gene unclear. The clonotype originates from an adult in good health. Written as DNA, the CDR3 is TGTGCCAGCTCACCACCGACCGGGTCGGGCACTGAAGCTTTCTTT. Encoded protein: CASSPPTGSGTEAFF.